Given below is one T cell receptor beta chain in context. What it recognizes is unknown. V gave up 3 bases and J gave up 0 bases, with 23 bases separating them. The V gene's germline CDR1 is MDHEN and CDR2 SYDVKM. CDR3 size: 19 residues. The authors reverse transcribed all of the isolated RNA, so sequencing captured expressed TCRB transcripts. Sequencing used immunoSEQ multiplex PCR; TCRdb keeps in-frame clones, though not all of them. The table has a few hundred thousand clones, 8.5% to 10% seen once; the top ten hold roughly 0.54%. The data are from a study of beta chain features in type 1 diabetes. Study findings and constraints: The naive, central memory and Treg TCRB repertoires showed an apparent similarity that was greater among patients than among healthy donors. Over-representation of high TCR-expressing cells was a possible consequence of cDNA sequencing. Patients with Type 1 diabetes showed moderately but significantly shorter TCRB CDR3s in all four CD4+ subsets. For type 1 diabetes patients, VDJ junctions showed fewer insertions and more deletions.

Material for sequencing was central memory CD4+ T cells from blood. This clonotype was sampled from a man under 40 with type 1 diabetes. The chain has TRBV28 and TRBJ1-2; D is ambiguous. CDR3 in DNA: TGTGCCAGCAGTTTTATGGTACCGGCCAGACAACCCACTAACTATGGCTACACCTTC. This sequence encodes CASSFMVPARQPTNYGYTF.